Listed below are T cell receptor beta chains from one sample, sequenced in a study of T cells in Graves' hyperthyroidism and ophthalmopathy. TCRdb recomputed calls from the multiplex PCR reads with MiXCR, one row per CDR3 protein. The sample shows 640,000 or so distinct CDR3 sequences, more than 13% of them seen only once. Sample: blood. These receptors all come from a woman aged 18-29 years with Graves' ophthalmopathy. The CDR3 runs from the conserved cysteine through the conserved F or W. D genes are given only for firm matches. Clone size is not always given. Where it is, it says once, few, many or a class for expanded clones.

cdr3_nt: TGTGCCTGGGATAACACAGGGGAGACCCAGTACTTC
cdr3_aa: CAWDNTGETQYF
clone_size: many
j_call: TRBJ2-5
v_call: TRBV30
d_call: -

cdr3_nt: TGCGCCAGCAGCTTACTAGACGATGAGCAGTTCTTC
cdr3_aa: CASSLLDDEQFF
clone_size: few
j_call: TRBJ2-1
v_call: TRBV5-1
d_call: -

cdr3_nt: TGTGCCAGCGGTGGTCTAGCGGTGACGGAACAGTTCTTC
cdr3_aa: CASGGLAVTEQFF
clone_size: few
j_call: TRBJ2-1
v_call: TRBV9
d_call: TRBD2

cdr3_nt: TGTGCCAGCAGCGAAACAGGGATTTACACTGAAGCTTTCTTT
cdr3_aa: CASSETGIYTEAFF
clone_size: many
j_call: TRBJ1-1
v_call: TRBV6-2/TRBV6-3
d_call: -

cdr3_nt: TGTGCCAGCAAGCGGGATGGAGAGACCCAGTACTTC
cdr3_aa: CASKRDGETQYF
clone_size: -
j_call: TRBJ2-5
v_call: TRBV6-1
d_call: TRBD2

cdr3_nt: TGTGCCAGCAGTTTAAGGGGGACTATGAGCTCCTACGAGCAGTACTTC
cdr3_aa: CASSLRGTMSSYEQYF
clone_size: few
j_call: TRBJ2-7
v_call: TRBV27
d_call: -

cdr3_nt: TGTGCCAGCAGCCCCCTAGGAGGCGCCGCAGATACGCAGTATTTT
cdr3_aa: CASSPLGGAADTQYF
clone_size: -
j_call: TRBJ2-3
v_call: TRBV3-1
d_call: -

cdr3_nt: TGTGCCAGCAGTTATTTGGGGCTGGGGGAACTGTTTTTT
cdr3_aa: CASSYLGLGELFF
clone_size: few
j_call: TRBJ2-2
v_call: TRBV6-1
d_call: -

cdr3_nt: TGTGCCAGCAGTGAGAGCCAGTCCAGAGGCTACACCTTC
cdr3_aa: CASSESQSRGYTF
clone_size: many
j_call: TRBJ1-2
v_call: TRBV2
d_call: -

cdr3_nt: TGTGCCAGCAGTTACCTAGTCGGGTCCCAAGAGACCCAGTACTTC
cdr3_aa: CASSYLVGSQETQYF
clone_size: many
j_call: TRBJ2-5
v_call: TRBV28
d_call: -

cdr3_nt: TGCGCCAGCAGACAACCCGGGACCCTAGCCAAAAACATTCAGTACTTC
cdr3_aa: CASRQPGTLAKNIQYF
clone_size: few
j_call: TRBJ2-4
v_call: TRBV5-1
d_call: -

cdr3_nt: TGTGCCAGTAGTATTTTGAGGGGGCGATTGAGCAATCAGCCCCAGCATTTT
cdr3_aa: CASSILRGRLSNQPQHF
clone_size: few
j_call: TRBJ1-5
v_call: TRBV19
d_call: TRBD1

cdr3_nt: TGCGCCAGCAGCCAAGTTCCGAGATGGCAGAACACTGAAGCTTTCTTT
cdr3_aa: CASSQVPRWQNTEAFF
clone_size: few
j_call: TRBJ1-1
v_call: TRBV4-1
d_call: -

cdr3_nt: TGCAGCGTTGAAGGAGGGGCGGCGGGGACTGAAGCTTTCTTT
cdr3_aa: CSVEGGAAGTEAFF
clone_size: -
j_call: TRBJ1-1
v_call: TRBV29-1
d_call: -

cdr3_nt: TGTGCCAGCAGTTCATCAAGCTCCTACAATGAGCAGTTCTTC
cdr3_aa: CASSSSSSYNEQFF
clone_size: many
j_call: TRBJ2-1
v_call: TRBV27
d_call: -

cdr3_nt: TGTGCCAGCAGCCATAGGAGCGGTGGCCTAGCGCACAATGAGCAGTTCTTC
cdr3_aa: CASSHRSGGLAHNEQFF
clone_size: many
j_call: TRBJ2-1
v_call: TRBV11-3
d_call: -

cdr3_nt: TGCGCCAGCAGCTTGGCCCTTTCCCCTACAGGGTCGAAGAGCACTGAAGCTTTCTTT
cdr3_aa: CASSLALSPTGSKSTEAFF
clone_size: many
j_call: TRBJ1-1
v_call: TRBV5-1
d_call: -

cdr3_nt: TGCGCCAGCCAACGGGTAGGGGAAGAGACCCAGTACTTC
cdr3_aa: CASQRVGEETQYF
clone_size: many
j_call: TRBJ2-5
v_call: TRBV5-1
d_call: -

cdr3_nt: TGTGCCACCAGTGCTAACCAGGGTGGTAATGAGGAGCAGTACTTC
cdr3_aa: CATSANQGGNEEQYF
clone_size: few
j_call: TRBJ2-7
v_call: TRBV24-1
d_call: -

cdr3_nt: TGTGCCTGGGATAACTGGACCTATGGCTACACCTTC
cdr3_aa: CAWDNWTYGYTF
clone_size: many
j_call: TRBJ1-2
v_call: TRBV30
d_call: -

cdr3_nt: TGTGCCAGCAGCTTAAGCAGCAGGGCGAGGGAAAAACTGTTTTTT
cdr3_aa: CASSLSSRAREKLFF
clone_size: many
j_call: TRBJ1-4
v_call: TRBV7-8
d_call: -

cdr3_nt: TGTGCCAGCAGCTCGGGACGGCGGGGAGCTAATGAAAAACTGTTTTTT
cdr3_aa: CASSSGRRGANEKLFF
clone_size: few
j_call: TRBJ1-4
v_call: TRBV7-9
d_call: -

cdr3_nt: TGTGCCAGCAGTTCCCTACAGGGCCCTACAGATACGCAGTATTTT
cdr3_aa: CASSSLQGPTDTQYF
clone_size: many
j_call: TRBJ2-3
v_call: TRBV7-8
d_call: -

cdr3_nt: TGTGCCAGCAGCCTCCGGACTAGCCCCCGTGGAGAGACCCAGTACTTC
cdr3_aa: CASSLRTSPRGETQYF
clone_size: many
j_call: TRBJ2-5
v_call: TRBV7-9
d_call: TRBD2

cdr3_nt: TGCAGCGTTGAGTCGGTAGGGAACACCGGGGAGCTGTTTTTT
cdr3_aa: CSVESVGNTGELFF
clone_size: many
j_call: TRBJ2-2
v_call: TRBV29-1
d_call: -

cdr3_nt: TGCGCCAGCAGCTTGACCGGAGTGCCCGAAGCTTTCTTT
cdr3_aa: CASSLTGVPEAFF
clone_size: few
j_call: TRBJ1-1
v_call: TRBV5-1
d_call: -

cdr3_nt: TGTGCCAGTAGTGCGACAGGGAGGAGCTCCTACGAGCAGTACTTC
cdr3_aa: CASSATGRSSYEQYF
clone_size: few
j_call: TRBJ2-7
v_call: TRBV19
d_call: -

cdr3_nt: TGTGCCACCAGCAGAAAGGGACAGTCTAATTCACCCCTCCACTTT
cdr3_aa: CATSRKGQSNSPLHF
clone_size: -
j_call: TRBJ1-6
v_call: TRBV15
d_call: TRBD1

cdr3_nt: TGTGCCAGCAGCTTAGTGGGAACTACCAAAAACATTCAGTACTTC
cdr3_aa: CASSLVGTTKNIQYF
clone_size: few
j_call: TRBJ2-4
v_call: TRBV7-9
d_call: -

cdr3_nt: TGTGCCAGCGCCGCGACAGGGTTGGGTGAGCAGTTCTTC
cdr3_aa: CASAATGLGEQFF
clone_size: many
j_call: TRBJ2-1
v_call: TRBV6-1
d_call: TRBD1

cdr3_nt: TGTGCCTGGAGTGAATGGAGTACTGAAGCTTTCTTT
cdr3_aa: CAWSEWSTEAFF
clone_size: many
j_call: TRBJ1-1
v_call: TRBV30
d_call: -

cdr3_nt: TGTGCCAGCAGTGGGTCCGTCATGAACACTGAAGCTTTCTTT
cdr3_aa: CASSGSVMNTEAFF
clone_size: many
j_call: TRBJ1-1
v_call: TRBV2
d_call: -

cdr3_nt: TGTGCCAGCAGCTCCGACTCGTTCTCCTACGAGCAGTACTTC
cdr3_aa: CASSSDSFSYEQYF
clone_size: -
j_call: TRBJ2-7
v_call: TRBV7-9
d_call: -

cdr3_nt: TGTGCCAGCAGCCCACGAGGGGGGGGGGGGGTCCAAGAGACCCAGTACTTC
cdr3_aa: CASSPRGGGGVQETQYF
clone_size: few
j_call: TRBJ2-5
v_call: TRBV7-3
d_call: -

cdr3_nt: TGTGCCTGGAGTGCGGACCGTGGGGGGAAGAGCAATCAGCCCCAGCATTTT
cdr3_aa: CAWSADRGGKSNQPQHF
clone_size: -
j_call: TRBJ1-5
v_call: TRBV30
d_call: -

cdr3_nt: TGTGCCAGCAGTTCCCGACTAGTTAACACCGGGGAGCTGTTTTTT
cdr3_aa: CASSSRLVNTGELFF
clone_size: many
j_call: TRBJ2-2
v_call: TRBV27
d_call: -

cdr3_nt: TGCAGTGCCCAGGACGGAGTCACCGGGGAGCTGTTTTTT
cdr3_aa: CSAQDGVTGELFF
clone_size: few
j_call: TRBJ2-2
v_call: TRBV20-1
d_call: -